The rows below give T cell receptor beta chains drawn from one sample of a study of blood T cells in healthy people across ages. TCRdb re-called the 5' RACE reads with MiXCR, one entry per CDR3 protein. Among approximately 580,000 distinct CDR3 sequences listed, approximately 25% were seen once. This same sample was also taken into another study, of T cells of mothers and their children.

Material: blood. These TCRs come from a boy aged 5 to 17 in good health. The CDR3 runs from the conserved cysteine through the conserved F or W. A D gene is named only where the DNA matches it firmly. Clone size, where shown, is once, few, many, or a class for clones that have expanded.

size	V	J	D	CDR3	DNA
-	TRBV20-1	TRBJ1-5	-	CSASDRASVNQPQHF	TGCAGTGCTAGCGACCGGGCCTCAGTTAATCAGCCCCAGCATTTT
few	TRBV7-3	TRBJ2-1	TRBD1	CASSLNGPGTGSKQFF	TGTGCCAGCAGCTTAAATGGGCCAGGGACAGGGAGTAAGCAGTTCTTC
-	TRBV11-3	TRBJ2-3	TRBD2	CASSLRSSGGATQYF	TGTGCCAGCAGCTTACGTTCTAGCGGGGGAGCTACGCAGTATTTT
few	TRBV12-3/TRBV12-4	TRBJ2-3	TRBD2	CASSLSPGLAGSTDTQYF	TGTGCCAGCAGTTTGAGCCCCGGACTAGCGGGGAGCACAGATACGCAGTATTTT
-	TRBV10-3	TRBJ1-2	TRBD1	CAINPETGGSSSYTF	TGTGCCATCAATCCTGAGACAGGGGGTTCTTCTTCCTACACCTTC
few	TRBV27	TRBJ2-7	TRBD1	CASSPDGQGYEQYF	TGTGCCAGCAGTCCAGATGGACAGGGCTACGAGCAGTACTTC
-	TRBV7-2	TRBJ1-2	TRBD1	CASSWGQVYGYTF	TGTGCCAGCAGCTGGGGACAGGTCTATGGCTACACCTTC
few	TRBV15	TRBJ1-6	-	CATSRGRLRENSPLHF	TGTGCCACCAGCAGAGGGAGGCTACGGGAGAATTCACCCCTCCACTTT
few	TRBV5-6	TRBJ2-6	-	CASSVWREPVTYSGANVLTF	TGTGCCAGCAGCGTGTGGAGGGAACCGGTGACCTACTCTGGGGCCAACGTCCTGACTTTC
-	TRBV3-1	TRBJ1-2	-	CASSPYRTATNYGYTF	TGTGCCAGCAGCCCATACAGGACAGCCACTAACTATGGCTACACCTTC
-	TRBV5-5	TRBJ1-4	-	CASGSWGSGEQLFF	TGTGCCAGCGGCTCATGGGGGTCCGGGGAACAACTGTTTTTT
-	TRBV7-3	TRBJ2-7	TRBD2	CASSLEGLAGDEQYF	TGTGCCAGCAGCTTAGAGGGACTAGCAGGAGACGAGCAGTACTTC
-	TRBV2	TRBJ1-3	-	CASMGSGNTIYF	TGTGCCTCGATGGGCTCTGGAAACACCATATATTTT
-	TRBV6-6	TRBJ1-6	-	CASTSIDSYPPLHF	TGTGCCAGCACTTCTATTGATTCTTATCCACCCCTCCACTTT
-	TRBV5-6	TRBJ2-1	TRBD2	CASSLAGGHNEQFF	TGTGCCAGCTCACTAGCGGGAGGCCACAATGAGCAGTTCTTC
-	TRBV2	TRBJ2-1	-	CASSWTANNEQFF	TGTGCCAGCAGTTGGACAGCGAACAATGAGCAGTTCTTC
-	TRBV9	TRBJ2-1	-	CASSVNRQASTYNEQFF	TGTGCCAGCAGCGTCAATCGGCAGGCTAGCACCTACAATGAGCAGTTCTTC
few	TRBV7-2	TRBJ2-3	TRBD2	CASRQTSGSDDTQYF	TGTGCCAGCAGACAGACTAGCGGGAGTGACGATACGCAGTATTTT
-	TRBV24-1	TRBJ2-3	TRBD2	CAHSSGGDTQYF	TGTGCCCATTCATCGGGAGGGGATACGCAGTATTTT
-	TRBV20-1	TRBJ2-7	-	CSARDAGEFQQYF	TGCAGTGCTAGAGATGCAGGGGAGTTCCAGCAGTACTTC
-	TRBV4-2	TRBJ1-4	-	CASSQEYVRLGGEKLVF	TGTGCCAGCAGCCAAGAATACGTTCGCTTAGGAGGAGAAAAACTGGTTTTT
-	TRBV24-1	TRBJ2-1	-	CATSALLSSRQFF	TGTGCCACCAGTGCCCTCTTGAGCTCCAGGCAGTTCTTC
-	TRBV20-1	TRBJ2-5	TRBD2	CSARKGTSPIETQYF	TGCAGTGCTAGAAAAGGGACTAGTCCCATTGAGACCCAGTACTTC
few	TRBV28	TRBJ1-4	-	CASRRLGQGNEKLFF	TGTGCCAGCCGGCGTCTAGGGCAGGGTAATGAAAAACTGTTTTTT
few	TRBV6-6	TRBJ1-1	-	CASSYKGLNTEAFF	TGTGCCAGCAGTTACAAGGGGCTGAACACTGAAGCTTTCTTT
few	TRBV20-1	TRBJ2-4	TRBD2	CSAMTGTRDIQYF	TGCAGTGCTATGACCGGGACTAGGGACATTCAGTACTTC
few	TRBV13	TRBJ1-1	-	CASSLVPRHTEAFF	TGTGCCAGCAGCTTAGTACCGCGGCACACTGAAGCTTTCTTT
few	TRBV6-5	TRBJ2-4	-	CASSYSIGGPIQYF	TGTGCCAGCAGTTACTCGATTGGGGGTCCCATTCAGTACTTC
-	TRBV20-1	TRBJ2-1	TRBD1	CSAREGQGYNEQFF	TGCAGTGCTAGAGAGGGACAGGGATACAATGAGCAGTTCTTC
-	TRBV3-1	TRBJ2-1	-	CASSQDSGPGNEQFF	TGTGCCAGCAGCCAAGACTCGGGACCCGGGAATGAGCAGTTCTTC
few	TRBV4-2	TRBJ2-1	TRBD1	CASREGQGDHNEQFF	TGTGCCAGCAGGGAGGGACAGGGTGACCACAATGAGCAGTTCTTC
few	TRBV7-7	TRBJ2-7	-	CASSLDSSGVYEQYF	TGTGCTAGCAGCTTAGACAGCTCAGGCGTCTACGAGCAGTACTTC
-	TRBV9	TRBJ2-5	TRBD2	CASSSPRGLAGGSKETQYF	TGTGCCAGCAGCTCACCACGGGGACTAGCGGGGGGCTCAAAAGAGACCCAGTACTTC
-	TRBV7-9	TRBJ2-2	-	CASSLGRSGELFF	TGTGCCAGCAGCTTAGGCCGTAGCGGGGAGCTGTTTTTT
-	TRBV10-3	TRBJ2-5	-	CAISDLGRIETQYF	TGTGCCATCAGTGACTTGGGGCGGATAGAGACCCAGTACTTC
few	TRBV7-9	TRBJ1-2	-	CASSLQGRLYGYTF	TGTGCCAGCAGCTTACAGGGAAGGCTCTATGGCTACACCTTC
-	TRBV7-2	TRBJ2-7	TRBD1	CASSLGRGDRFAYEQYF	TGTGCCAGCAGCTTAGGACGTGGGGACAGGTTTGCCTACGAGCAGTACTTC
-	TRBV12-3/TRBV12-4	TRBJ2-1	TRBD2	CASRTSGRDPGEQFF	TGTGCCAGCAGAACTAGCGGGAGAGACCCAGGGGAGCAGTTCTTC
-	TRBV12-3/TRBV12-4	TRBJ2-7	TRBD1	CAGSHRQGVVKAYEQYF	TGTGCCGGCAGTCACCGACAGGGGGTAGTGAAGGCCTACGAGCAGTACTTC
-	TRBV6-2/TRBV6-3	TRBJ1-1	-	CASSYSTGREAFF	TGTGCCAGCAGTTACTCAACAGGGCGTGAAGCTTTCTTT
many	TRBV6-6	TRBJ2-1	-	CASSQVGYEQFF	TGTGCCAGCTCCCAAGTGGGATATGAGCAGTTCTTC
-	TRBV4-1	TRBJ1-1	TRBD1	CASSHSWANRGRRTEAFF	TGCGCCAGCAGCCACTCTTGGGCTAACAGGGGGCGTCGCACTGAAGCTTTCTTT
few	TRBV7-2	TRBJ2-7	-	CASSALVQGYEQYF	TGTGCCAGCAGCGCCCTCGTCCAGGGGTACGAGCAGTACTTC
-	TRBV11-1	TRBJ2-3	TRBD2	CASSLGTSERTDTQYF	TGTGCCAGCAGCTTGGGGACTAGCGAGCGCACAGATACGCAGTATTTT
once	TRBV7-8	TRBJ1-1	-	CASSPKASPNTEAFF	TGTGCCAGCAGCCCTAAGGCCTCCCCGAACACTGAAGCTTTCTTT
-	TRBV13	TRBJ1-1	TRBD1	CASSSHYDRGHTEAFF	TGTGCCAGCAGCTCCCATTACGACAGGGGGCACACTGAAGCTTTCTTT
few	TRBV28	TRBJ2-5	-	CASSRASPPVTQYF	TGTGCCAGCAGTCGCGCAAGCCCCCCAGTGACCCAGTACTTC
few	TRBV6-2/TRBV6-3	TRBJ2-5	-	CASTVGRFGTQYF	TGTGCCAGCACCGTCGGTCGGTTCGGGACCCAGTACTTC
-	TRBV12-5	TRBJ2-3	TRBD1	CASGFSMDRGRPDTQYF	TGTGCTAGTGGTTTCTCCATGGACAGGGGGCGCCCAGATACGCAGTATTTT
-	TRBV18	TRBJ1-1	-	CASSPAVAATEAFF	TGTGCCAGCTCACCAGCCGTGGCGGCCACTGAAGCTTTCTTT
-	TRBV24-1	TRBJ2-5	TRBD1	CATSGTGLQETQYF	TGTGCCACCAGTGGGACAGGGTTACAAGAGACCCAGTACTTC
few	TRBV7-9	TRBJ2-5	-	CASSWRGQETQYF	TGTGCCAGCAGCTGGAGGGGGCAAGAGACCCAGTACTTC
few	TRBV29-1	TRBJ2-7	-	CSVAGYDSSSYEQYF	TGCAGCGTAGCCGGGTACGACTCGAGCTCCTACGAGCAGTACTTC
few	TRBV6-2/TRBV6-3	TRBJ2-2	-	CASSYPIGPNTGELFF	TGTGCCAGCAGTTACCCCATCGGACCAAACACCGGGGAGCTGTTTTTT
-	TRBV28	TRBJ2-4	-	CARLAKNIQYF	TGTGCCAGATTAGCCAAAAACATTCAGTACTTC
few	TRBV2	TRBJ1-2	-	CASSESGGHDGYTF	TGTGCCAGCAGTGAGTCGGGCGGGCATGACGGCTACACCTTC
many	TRBV5-1	TRBJ2-5	TRBD2	CASSLFLSGRRQETQYF	TGCGCCAGCAGCTTGTTTCTTAGCGGGAGGCGGCAGGAGACCCAGTACTTC
few	TRBV4-1	TRBJ2-3	-	CASSQDFSSPRSSTDTQYF	TGCGCCAGCAGCCAAGATTTCTCCAGCCCCCGATCTAGCACAGATACGCAGTATTTT
once	TRBV4-2	TRBJ2-7	-	CASSPQTDAEKYF	TGTGCCAGCAGCCCTCAGACTGATGCAGAGAAATACTTC